This is a list of T cell receptor beta chains from one sample in a study of low-dose radiotherapy and immunotherapy resistance in tumors. TCRdb redid the calling of the reads with MiXCR, one entry per CDR3 protein. The sample contains 54,000 or so distinct CDR3 sequences, roughly 24% of which appear only once. The starting material was PBMCs, obtained before treatment. The receptors come from a male donor with prostate cancer. CDR3s include the opening cysteine and the closing phenylalanine or tryptophan. D genes are given only for firm matches. For some rows the clone size is stated as once, few or many, or as a class when expanded; others skip it.

v_gene	d_gene	abundance	j_gene	CDR3nt	CDR3aa
TRBV7-9	.	few	TRBJ2-7	TGTGCCAGCAGCTCCATGGACGAGCAGTACTTC	CASSSMDEQYF
TRBV30	.	many	TRBJ1-1	TGTGCCGGGGGGCCCCGGGCGGTTGTGAACACTGAAGCTTTCTTT	CAGGPRAVVNTEAFF
TRBV2	.	many	TRBJ2-3	TGTGCCAGCGGATTGCAGGGTCTAGCGTTAACAGATACGCAGTATTTT	CASGLQGLALTDTQYF
TRBV28	.	once	TRBJ2-1	TGTGCCAGCACGGAAGCCTCCTACAATGAGCAGTTCTTC	CASTEASYNEQFF
TRBV5-1	.	many	TRBJ1-2	TGCGCCAGCAGCGCCCTACTGGGCTCCTATGGCTACACCTTC	CASSALLGSYGYTF
TRBV7-6	.	many	TRBJ2-2	TGTGCCAGCAGCTTAGCGACAGGGAACACCGGGGAGCTGTTTTTT	CASSLATGNTGELFF
TRBV10-3	.	many	TRBJ1-5	TGTGCCATCAGTGAGTCAAGCGGGAGCAATCAGCCCCAGCATTTT	CAISESSGSNQPQHF
TRBV19	.	many	TRBJ2-6	TGTGCCAGTAGTATTGACGGGTACTCTGGGGCCAACGTCCTGACTTTC	CASSIDGYSGANVLTF
TRBV5-1	TRBD1	many	TRBJ1-1	TGCGCCAGCAGCTTGGGTGGGACAGGGAGGACCGGTGAAGCTTTCTTT	CASSLGGTGRTGEAFF
TRBV5-4	TRBD2	few	TRBJ2-1	TGTGCCAGCAGGGCTAGCGGGAGCTGGAATGAGCAGTTCTTC	CASRASGSWNEQFF
TRBV7-6	.	many	TRBJ2-7	TGTGCCAGCAGTACCAGGCTTGGAGAGCAGTACTTC	CASSTRLGEQYF
TRBV30	.	many	TRBJ1-5	TGTGCCTGGAGTGTAGCAGGGAGCTTGAATCAGCCCCAGCATTTT	CAWSVAGSLNQPQHF
TRBV2	TRBD1	.	TRBJ2-6	TGTGCCAGCACCCGGGACAGGGGATTGTCTGGGGCCAACGTCCTGACTTTC	CASTRDRGLSGANVLTF
TRBV30	.	many	TRBJ1-2	TGTGCCTGGAGCGGCGCAATGCGTCCGCGAGGCTACACCTTC	CAWSGAMRPRGYTF
TRBV10-1	TRBD1	.	TRBJ2-5	TGCGCCAGCAGCTCTGGAGGACAGGGCCAAGAGACCCAGTACTTC	CASSSGGQGQETQYF
TRBV19	.	many	TRBJ2-5	TGTGCCAGTAGTATCGCGGTAGCATACGAGACCCAGTACTTC	CASSIAVAYETQYF
TRBV20-1	TRBD2	many	TRBJ2-1	TGCAGTGCTAGAGGGACTAGCCAAATCCAGAATGAGCAGTTCTTC	CSARGTSQIQNEQFF
TRBV27	TRBD1	many	TRBJ2-7	TGTGCCAGCAGTTTTTCGACAGGGTTATCCGAGCAGTACTTC	CASSFSTGLSEQYF
TRBV30	.	many	TRBJ1-1	TGTGCCTGGAGTAGGGGGACTGAAGCTTTCTTT	CAWSRGTEAFF
TRBV7-2	TRBD1	many	TRBJ1-2	TGTGCCAGCAGCTTAGCTACAGGGGTTGTGGGCTACACCTTC	CASSLATGVVGYTF
TRBV7-3	.	.	TRBJ2-7	TGTGCCAGCAGCGAGGGCCAAGGCCGTTACGAGCAGTACTTC	CASSEGQGRYEQYF
TRBV25-1	.	many	TRBJ2-2	TGTGCCAGCAGGGCTTTACAGGACGTAACCGGGGAGCTGTTTTTT	CASRALQDVTGELFF
TRBV28	TRBD2	many	TRBJ2-1	TGTGCCAGCAGTCCTACGACTAGCGGGAGGGGGGGCGAAATTAGCTCCTACAATGAGCAGTTCTTC	CASSPTTSGRGGEISSYNEQFF
TRBV11-2	.	many	TRBJ1-2	TGTGCCAGCGGATCCCTCACGAACTATGGCTACACCTTC	CASGSLTNYGYTF
TRBV5-6	TRBD1	many	TRBJ1-1	TGTGCCAGCAGCTATAGGACAGGGGGCCTGATGGTAGCTTTCTTT	CASSYRTGGLMVAFF
TRBV9	TRBD1	few	TRBJ2-7	TGTGCCAGCAGCGTTGGACAGGGTACCTACGAGCAGTACTTC	CASSVGQGTYEQYF
TRBV6-2/TRBV6-3	.	many	TRBJ1-1	TGTGCCAGCAGTTCCACAGGGACGCGGGGCACTGAAGCTTTCTTT	CASSSTGTRGTEAFF
TRBV5-4	.	many	TRBJ2-7	TGTGCCAGCAGACCTGGAAGGGCCTACGAGCAGTACTTC	CASRPGRAYEQYF
TRBV14	.	many	TRBJ2-3	TGTGCCAGCAGCGCACAGGGAGTCAGCACAGATACGCAGTATTTT	CASSAQGVSTDTQYF
TRBV11-2	.	many	TRBJ2-7	TGTGCCAGCAGCTTAGATGGGGGACCTGGGCAGTACTTC	CASSLDGGPGQYF
TRBV29-1	.	many	TRBJ1-2	TGCAGCGTTGGCGACAGGACTGGTGGCTACACCTTC	CSVGDRTGGYTF
TRBV7-6	TRBD1	many	TRBJ2-5	TGTGCCAGCAGCTTGGGGACAGGGGGACAAGAGACCCAGTACTTC	CASSLGTGGQETQYF
TRBV6-2/TRBV6-3	.	once	TRBJ2-2	TGTGCCAGCAGTTACAGGGGCGGGCCGAACACCGGGGGGCTGTTTTTT	CASSYRGGPNTGGLFF
TRBV2	TRBD1	.	TRBJ1-2	TGTGCCAGCAGTAGGACAGGGCAAAACTATGGCTACACCTTC	CASSRTGQNYGYTF
TRBV4-1	.	many	TRBJ2-4	TGCGCCAGCAGCCAAGACCTAGGGGCGCGCACAACAAACATTCAGTACTTC	CASSQDLGARTTNIQYF
TRBV28	TRBD1	.	TRBJ2-5	TGTGCCAGCAGTCATCCGACAGGGTTTGGCGAGACCCAGTACTTC	CASSHPTGFGETQYF
TRBV11-1	TRBD1	many	TRBJ1-1	TGTGCCAGCAGCTTAAAGAGGGACAGGGGATTCCCAGGGCTCACTGAAGCTTTCTTT	CASSLKRDRGFPGLTEAFF
TRBV11-2	.	.	TRBJ2-3	TGTGCCAGCAGCCGTGGACAGAAGAGCACAGATACGCAGTATTTT	CASSRGQKSTDTQYF
TRBV12-3/TRBV12-4	.	.	TRBJ1-2	TGTGCCAGCAGTTTAGTTGCAGGGAACTATGGCTACACCTTC	CASSLVAGNYGYTF
TRBV7-8	TRBD1	many	TRBJ2-2	TGTGCCAGCAGCACACGACAGGGTCCCGCTTCGAACACCGGGGAGCTGTTTTTT	CASSTRQGPASNTGELFF
TRBV7-2	.	many	TRBJ1-1	TGTGCCAGCAGCTTAGACTCCAGAGGCACTGAAGCTTTCTTT	CASSLDSRGTEAFF
TRBV12-3/TRBV12-4	TRBD1	.	TRBJ2-7	TGTGCCAGCACCGAGCCGGGACAGGGGAGGTCCTACGAGCAGTACTTC	CASTEPGQGRSYEQYF
TRBV24-1	.	many	TRBJ2-3	TGTGCCACCAGTGATTACGGAGATAGCACAGATACGCAGTATTTT	CATSDYGDSTDTQYF
TRBV5-1	TRBD2	many	TRBJ2-1	TGCGCCAGCAGCGGGGGACTAGCGGGATACGATGAGCAGTTCTTC	CASSGGLAGYDEQFF
TRBV7-7	TRBD1	many	TRBJ2-2	TGTGCCAGCAGCAGGGGACAGTTCGCCGGGGAGCTGTTTTTT	CASSRGQFAGELFF
TRBV28	.	many	TRBJ2-7	TGTGCCAGCACCAACCAGTGGGGCCCAGGCGAGCAGTACTTC	CASTNQWGPGEQYF
TRBV19	TRBD1	many	TRBJ2-3	TGTGCCAGTAGTATCCAGGGGGCAGGAGCAGATACGCAGTATTTT	CASSIQGAGADTQYF
TRBV19	.	many	TRBJ2-7	TGTGCCAGTAGTAGAGACCTAGGAGCCTACGAGCAGTACTTC	CASSRDLGAYEQYF
TRBV7-9	.	.	TRBJ2-7	TGTGCCAGCAGCTTGGGGGCCAGCGGAAATTTCTACGAGCAGTACTTC	CASSLGASGNFYEQYF
TRBV28	TRBD1	many	TRBJ1-1	TGTGCCAGCAGTATCGACAGGGGGCCCAATTTGGGCACTGAAGCTTTCTTT	CASSIDRGPNLGTEAFF
TRBV7-2	TRBD2	.	TRBJ2-6	TGTGCCAGCAGCGTTACTAGCGGGGGGGCCATTGGGGCCAACGTCCTGACTTTC	CASSVTSGGAIGANVLTF
TRBV27	TRBD2	many	TRBJ2-7	TGTCCAGGACTAGCGGACAGCTACGAGCAGTACTTC	CPGLADSYEQYF
TRBV5-5	.	many	TRBJ1-2	TGCGCCAGCAGCCCCCGCGGGGGGGACTATGGCTACACCTTC	CASSPRGGDYGYTF
TRBV28	TRBD1	many	TRBJ1-2	TGTGCCAGCAGGATAACGGACAGGGCTTATGGCTACACCTTC	CASRITDRAYGYTF